This T cell receptor (beta chain) was captured in a study of PD-L1 blockade in urothelial cancer. Study at large: Males with bladder-origin urothelial cancer made up about 85% of the roughly 29 patients. Analysis of blood occurred 3 weeks (second dose) and 6 weeks after treatment start.

TCRdb's copy holds only in-frame clones and misses some; the assay was immunoSEQ multiplex PCR. The sample holds about 76,000 clones, approximately 87% seen once. Per the germline V gene, CDR1 is SGHAT and CDR2 is FQNNGV. This CDR3 region has 17 residues. Germline trimming cut 0 bases from V and 4 bases from J; bases unmatched to any gene: 7. This clone was seen only a few times. Antigen specificity is unknown. Regarding the study as a whole: Patients who had durable benefit saw their tumor-associated blood clones expand more at 3 weeks. Better survival was predicted by below-median pretreatment blood TCR clonality.

Time point indicated: pretreatment peripheral blood. Sequencing used PBMCs, obtained around atezolizumab (anti-PD-L1) treatment. The chain links TRBV11-2 to TRBJ2-1; TRBD2 agrees at 9 bases. The TCR sequence derives from a man in his 70s with urothelial cancer. As DNA, the CDR3 is TGTGCCAGCAGCTTAGATCGGCTAGCGGGGACTTACAATGAGCAGTTCTTC. Its protein is CASSLDRLAGTYNEQFF.